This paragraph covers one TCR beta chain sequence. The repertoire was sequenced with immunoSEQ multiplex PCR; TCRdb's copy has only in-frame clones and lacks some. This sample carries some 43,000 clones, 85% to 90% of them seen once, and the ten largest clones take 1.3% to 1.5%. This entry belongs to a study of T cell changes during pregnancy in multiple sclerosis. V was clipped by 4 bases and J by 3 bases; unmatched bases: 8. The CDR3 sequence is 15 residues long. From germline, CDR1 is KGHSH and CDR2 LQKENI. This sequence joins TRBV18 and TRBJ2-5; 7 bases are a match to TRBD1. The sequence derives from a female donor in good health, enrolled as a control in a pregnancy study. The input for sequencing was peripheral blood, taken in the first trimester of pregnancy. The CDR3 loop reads CASSQNRGGKETQYF. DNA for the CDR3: TGTGCCAGCTCACAAAACAGGGGCGGTAAAGAGACCCAGTACTTC.